The 30 T cell receptor beta chains below all came from one sample that was sequenced in a study of shared clonotypes between healthy human individuals. Generated by immunoSEQ multiplex PCR, the TCRdb table keeps only in-frame clones and is missing some. In the table there are some 2,000,000 clones, around 95% of which are singletons. The specimen was naive CD4+ T cells sorted from blood. Subset indicated: CD45RA+ positively selected. The receptors shown here come from a man aged 18 to 30 in good health.

V usage is TRBV10-3 and J usage is TRBJ2-3, with 14 bases that match TRBD2. The CDR3 sequence is 16 residues long. The trim removed 9 bases at V and 1 base at J, leaving 6 bases unmatched. The germline V gene encodes CDR1 ENHRY and CDR2 SYGVKD. The CDR3 nucleotides read TGTGCCATACGACTAGCGGGAGGGCAAGGCACAGATACGCAGTATTTT. Protein: CAIRLAGGQGTDTQYF.

The V gene is TRBV7-8, the J gene TRBJ2-7, with TRBD1 as a possible D gene (5 bases). This CDR3 comprises 17 residues. The V and J ends lost 0 bases and 12 bases respectively, with 27 bases between them. In germline, CDR1 is SGHVS, CDR2 FQNEAQ. The CDR3 loop reads CASSLAAFGHTTPRRYF. The CDR3, as DNA: TGTGCCAGCAGCTTAGCTGCTTTCGGACACACTACCCCTAGAAGGTACTTC. Filled out from reference TRBV7-8 and TRBJ2-7, the complete variable domain reads GAGVSQSPRYKVAKRGQDVALRCDPISGHVSLFWYQQALGQGPEFLTYFQNEAQLDKSGLPSDRFFAERPEGSVSTLKIQRTQQEDSAVYLCASSLAAFGHTTPRRYFGPGTRLTVT.

V usage is TRBV7-2 and J usage is TRBJ2-5; TRBD2 agrees at 9 bases. Trimming cost V 1 base and J 1 base; bases outside gene matches: 7. There are 17 residues in the CDR3. The germline V gene has CDR1 SGHTA and CDR2 FQGNSA. This CDR3 is CASSLGNSGSFQETQYF. The CDR3 nucleotides are TGTGCCAGCAGCTTAGGAAATAGCGGGAGTTTCCAAGAGACCCAGTACTTC.

DNA of the CDR3: TGCGCCAGCGGACCCCCCCCGGGACAGATTGCCTACGAGCAGTACTTC. It specifies CASGPPPGQIAYEQYF. The chain employs TRBV10-1 and TRBJ2-7; TRBD1 matches 7 bases. The germline V gene encodes CDR1 WNHNN and CDR2 SYGVQD (reference sequence). Losses at the gene ends were 8 bases for V and 2 bases for J; bases not matched to a gene: 15. The CDR3 is made up of 16 amino acids.

This chain uses TRBV2 with TRBJ1-5; D may be TRBD1 (5 bases). CDR3 length: 13 amino acids. The V end was cut by 3 bases, the J end by 6 bases, with 9 bases between. Germline V gene sequence: CDR1 SNHLY, CDR2 FYNNEI. DNA of the CDR3: TGTGCCAGCAGTGATTGGGGGATTCAGCCCCAGCATTTT. It codes for CASSDWGIQPQHF.

This chain links TRBV11-2 with TRBJ2-5; 9 bases line up with TRBD2. Germline CDR1 SGHAT, CDR2 FQNNGV. The CDR3 is made up of 15 amino acids. V lost 5 bases, J lost 1 base, and 5 bases stayed unmatched. The CDR3 bases are TGTGCCAGCAGCGAAGCGACTAGCGGCCAAGAGACCCAGTACTTC. As protein: CASSEATSGQETQYF.

The gene calls are TRBV29-1 and TRBJ2-5; a possible D gene is TRBD2 (6 bases). Trimming shortened V by 7 bases and J by 5 bases, and 23 bases separated the two germline ends. CDR1 is SQVTM, CDR2 ANQGSEA, per germline. This CDR3 has 15 residues. Written as DNA, the CDR3 is TGCAGCGGGGAGGTCCGGGCCAAAAAACGGGAGACCCAGTACTTC. It codes for CSGEVRAKKRETQYF.

The chain carries TRBV10-3 and TRBJ1-2, with 7 bases matching TRBD1. J gave up 0 bases and V 4 bases, and 8 bases lay outside the gene matches. Germline CDR1 ENHRY, CDR2 SYGVKD. CDR3 size: 16 residues. The CDR3 here is CAISGGSGGANYGYTF. CDR3 nucleotide sequence: TGTGCCATCAGTGGGGGTTCAGGGGGAGCTAACTATGGCTACACCTTC.

The J gene is TRBJ2-6, the V gene TRBV28, with 8 bases aligning to TRBD1. J was trimmed by 12 bases and V by 6 bases; bases with no gene match: 13. This CDR3 contains 15 residues. Germline V lookup: CDR1 MDHEN, CDR2 SYDVKM. In DNA, the CDR3 is TGTGCCAGCAGCGTTCAACGCGGGACAGGAGGCGTCCTGACTTTC. Translation: CASSVQRGTGGVLTF.

The chain uses TRBV11-3 and TRBJ2-3; D is unresolved. Germline lookup yields CDR1 SGHNT and CDR2 YENEEA. The CDR3 has 13 residues. V lost 4 bases and J lost 5, with 10 bases in between. The DNA of the CDR3 is TGTGCCAGCAGCTCCCTCGATGAAGATACGCAGTATTTT. Its translation is CASSSLDEDTQYF.

This chain links TRBV5-6 with TRBJ2-2; 10 bases are a match to TRBD2. The trim removed 0 bases at V and 3 bases at J, leaving 11 bases unmatched. CDR3 length equals 19 residues. Germline CDR1 SGHDT, CDR2 YYEEEE. The DNA for the CDR3 is TGTGCCAGCAGCTTGGGATGGTCTAGCGGGAGAGGGGACACCGGGGAGCTGTTTTTT. This sequence encodes CASSLGWSSGRGDTGELFF.

V and J are TRBV5-1 and TRBJ1-3; D is possibly TRBD1 (6 bases). Trimming shortened V by 0 bases and J by 4 bases, and 17 bases separated the two germline ends. Germline V gene data show CDR1 as SGHRS and CDR2 as YFSETQ. The CDR3 length is 17 residues. CDR3 sequence: CASSLGAGRGEGNTIYF. In nucleotides, the CDR3 is TGCGCCAGCAGCTTGGGTGCCGGTAGGGGGGAAGGAAACACCATATATTTT. Complete variable domain (other parts from reference TRBV5-1 and TRBJ1-3): KAGVTQTPRYLIKTRGQQVTLSCSPISGHRSVSWYQQTPGQGLQFLFEYFSETQRNKGNFPGRFSGRQFSNSRSEMNVSTLELGDSALYLCASSLGAGRGEGNTIYFGEGSWLTVV.

This chain connects TRBV10-2 to TRBJ1-6; possible D gene TRBD1, 6 bases. V was trimmed by 3 bases and J by 7 bases, leaving 10 bases between them. The germline CDR1 and CDR2 sequences are WSHSY and SAAADI. The CDR3 is made up of 14 amino acids. For the CDR3, the DNA is TGCGCCAGCAGTGAACAGGGTTGGAATTCACCCCTCCACTTT. Amino acid sequence: CASSEQGWNSPLHF.

Comment on this clone: The sample has other DNA sequences that encode this CDR3 too. V and J are TRBV30 and TRBJ1-1; no reliable D call. V was pared by 0 bases and J by 4 bases, with 6 bases between. Germline V gene data show CDR1 as GTSNPN and CDR2 as SVGIG (reference sequence). The CDR3 spans 12 residues. The CDR3 bases are TGTGCCTGGAGTGTTGGGCCCACTGAAGCTTTCTTT. It encodes CAWSVGPTEAFF.

The chain employs TRBV5-8 and TRBJ2-2; 7 positions agree with TRBD2. The CDR3 has 15 residues. CDR1 and CDR2 from the germline V gene are SGHTS and YDEGEE. The V gene end was trimmed by 3 bases and the J gene end by 6 bases; junction bases not matched to a gene: 8. The CDR3 region has the DNA TGTGCCAGCAGCTCGGGGGGTACAAGAGCCGGGGAGCTGTTTTTT. It yields the protein CASSSGGTRAGELFF.

The rearrangement uses TRBV7-3 and TRBJ1-1; 7 bases map to TRBD1. CDR1 is SGHTA, CDR2 FQGTGA, per germline. The CDR3 sequence is 15 residues long. Trimming removed 5 bases from V and 2 bases from J; junction bases left unmatched: 8. In DNA, the CDR3 is TGTGCCAGCAGCCCCTCGGGGACAGTCAACACTGAAGCTTTCTTT. Its protein product is CASSPSGTVNTEAFF.

The chain combines TRBV10-3 with TRBJ2-3; unclear D gene. The CDR3 extends over 14 amino acids. CDR1 is ENHRY, CDR2 SYGVKD, per germline. V was shortened by 7 bases and J by 0 bases, with 11 bases between the two germline ends. The CDR3 coding sequence is TGTGCCATCAAAGGTCCAGGCAGCACAGATACGCAGTATTTT. Translation gives CAIKGPGSTDTQYF.

The chain uses TRBV18 and TRBJ2-5; 8 bases map to TRBD1. The CDR3 is 14 residues long. With V trimmed by 3 bases and J by 1 base, 1 base remained unmatched. Germline CDR1 KGHSH, CDR2 LQKENI. Here the CDR3 reads CASSPQGAQETQYF. CDR3 coding DNA: TGTGCCAGCTCACCGCAGGGGGCCCAAGAGACCCAGTACTTC.

The V call is TRBV19, the J call TRBJ2-4; D is uncertain. Trimming took off 1 base at V and 11 bases at J, with 15 bases between the two ends. The germline V gene has CDR1 LNHDA and CDR2 SQIVND (reference sequence). The CDR3 has 14 residues. DNA of the CDR3: TGTGCCAGTAGTATAGTATGGGCAGGTGGGGTTCAGTACTTC. This codes for CASSIVWAGGVQYF.

The chain joins TRBV5-1 to TRBJ1-1, with D unclear. This CDR3 has 14 amino acids. Germline CDR1 is SGHRS and CDR2 is YFSETQ. With 0 bases removed from V and 1 base from J, the gap between germline ends came to 7 bases. The CDR3 region is CASSLGHSNTEAFF. CDR3 DNA: TGCGCCAGCAGCTTGGGACACTCGAACACTGAAGCTTTCTTT.

V is TRBV6-5 and J is TRBJ1-6; TRBD1 is a possible D gene (6 bases). This CDR3 is built from 15 residues. Germline lookup yields CDR1 MNHEY and CDR2 SVGAGI. V lost 6 bases and J 9 bases, leaving 18 bases between the germline ends. CDR3 DNA sequence: TGTGCCAGCAGGTCCGGGACAAAAGAAGTTTCACCCCTCCACTTT. The encoded protein is CASRSGTKEVSPLHF.

Only one count was recorded for this clone. This chain connects TRBV10-3 to TRBJ2-7, with D perhaps TRBD1 or TRBD2 (5 bases each). This CDR3 comprises 16 residues. The ends were cut back, 3 bases at V and 7 bases at J, with 22 bases in the middle. Germline-derived CDR1 and CDR2 are ENHRY and SYGVKD. CDR3: CAISEFPTSGPNEQYF. For the CDR3, the DNA is TGTGCCATCAGTGAATTCCCCACCTCGGGACCTAATGAGCAGTACTTC.

The CDR3 is CASRRDREDEQFF. The DNA for the CDR3 is TGTGCCAGCAGAAGGGACAGGGAGGATGAGCAGTTCTTC. The J gene is TRBJ2-1, the V gene TRBV2; 9 nucleotides match TRBD1. The CDR3 covers 13 residues. The ends lost 6 bases at V and 8 bases at J; junction bases unmatched: 5. Germline CDR1 SNHLY, CDR2 FYNNEI.

This chain uses TRBV30 with TRBJ2-5, with 7 nucleotides matching TRBD2. Judging by the DNA end, TRBJ2-7 fits better; the J call may be wrong. This CDR3 comprises 14 residues. The germline V gene has CDR1 GTSNPN and CDR2 SVGIG (reference sequence). The CDR3 loop reads CAWSVGGSSYEQYF. Written as DNA, the CDR3 is TGTGCCTGGAGTGTAGGCGGGAGTTCCTACGAGCAGTACTTC.

The CDR3 coding sequence is TGTGCCAGAGCAGATACGCAGTATTTT. This encodes CARADTQYF. The chain is built from TRBV6-5 and TRBJ2-3; D unclear. V was trimmed by 9 bases and J by 4 bases, leaving 2 bases between them. The V gene's germline CDR1 is MNHEY and CDR2 SVGAGI. The CDR3 runs 9 residues.

This clone is a singleton in its sample. The chain couples TRBV29-1 to TRBJ1-1, with 7 nucleotides matching TRBD1. The CDR3 sequence is 12 residues long. Per germline, CDR1 SQVTM and CDR2 ANQGSEA. The V segment lost 5 bases and the J segment 6 bases; nucleotides outside the gene matches: 6. DNA of the CDR3: TGCAGCGTTCGGGACAGCCAAGCTGAAGCTTTCTTT. It encodes CSVRDSQAEAFF.

The chain couples TRBV18 to TRBJ1-1; no clear D. The CDR3 has 12 amino acids. Trimming left V 3 bases short and J 10 bases short, with 12 bases between. Germline V lookup: CDR1 KGHSH, CDR2 LQKENI. In DNA, the CDR3 is TGTGCCAGCTCACCCCCCGCCGGGGTAGCTTTCTTT. Translating it yields CASSPPAGVAFF.

This sequence joins TRBV25-1 and TRBJ1-1; 9 bases are a match to TRBD1. V lost 10 bases to trimming and J lost 1 base; unmatched junction nucleotides: 4. The CDR3 contains 13 residues. Germline lookup yields CDR1 MGHDK and CDR2 SYGVNS. The CDR3 DNA follows: TGTGCCACCCTGGACAGGGGGAACACTGAAGCTTTCTTT. Its translation is CATLDRGNTEAFF. The full variable domain, completed using reference TRBV25-1 and TRBJ1-1, is EADIYQTPRYLVIGTGKKITLECSQTMGHDKMYWYQQDPGMELHLIHYSYGVNSTEKGDLSSESTVSRIRTEHFPLTLESARPSHTSQYLCATLDRGNTEAFFGQGTRLTVV.

This chain links TRBV6-5 with TRBJ2-7, with TRBD2 matching 9 bases. Per the germline V gene, CDR1 is MNHEY and CDR2 is SVGAGI. The CDR3 consists of 14 residues. V gave up 7 bases and J gave up 5 bases; unmatched junction bases: 9. For the CDR3, the DNA is TGTGCCAGCAAATCGAGCGGGAGGTGGGACGAGCAGTACTTC. It yields the protein CASKSSGRWDEQYF.

The chain recombines TRBV7-9 with TRBJ2-5, with 7 bases that match TRBD1. Germline V gene sequence: CDR1 SEHNR, CDR2 FQNEAQ (reference sequence). The CDR3 runs 17 residues. Trimming took 5 bases from V and 5 from J; bases not matched to a gene: 17. This chain's CDR3 is CASSGSGTATFGETQYF. CDR3 nucleotide sequence: TGTGCCAGCAGCGGATCCGGGACAGCGACGTTCGGGGAGACCCAGTACTTC.